This T cell receptor (beta chain) derives from a study of radiation and T cells in renal cell carcinoma. Study at large: Nephrectomy followed 15 Gy stereotactic body radiation by 4 weeks.

In the case of this clone: Antigen: not known.

Germline CDR1 is LNHDA and CDR2 is SQIVND (reference sequence). The CDR3 has 17 residues. With 5 bases removed from V and 1 base from J, the gap between germline ends came to 17 bases. This table comes from immunoSEQ multiplex PCR, and its TCRdb copy is limited to in-frame clones, with some not included. The repertoire has approximately 51,000 clones, about 80% of them found once; the top ten carry 31%. Time point here: baseline pretreatment blood. Treatment specified: 15 Gy SBRT to primary tumor, nephrectomy 4 weeks later. Clear cell pathology was present in this patient's renal cell carcinoma. Findings of the study overall: In blood, top tumor clones expanded by 2 weeks, shrinking by 4.

The chain carries TRBV19 and TRBJ2-2, with a weak D call TRBD2 (6 bases). This sequence was found in a woman in her 70s with renal cell carcinoma. Here the sequenced sample was blood, taken from a patient whose treatment included radiotherapy and nephrectomy. The CDR3 reads CASSPRTKYRNTGELFF. The CDR3 DNA sequence: TGTGCCAGTAGTCCCCGGACTAAATATCGGAACACCGGGGAGCTGTTTTTT.